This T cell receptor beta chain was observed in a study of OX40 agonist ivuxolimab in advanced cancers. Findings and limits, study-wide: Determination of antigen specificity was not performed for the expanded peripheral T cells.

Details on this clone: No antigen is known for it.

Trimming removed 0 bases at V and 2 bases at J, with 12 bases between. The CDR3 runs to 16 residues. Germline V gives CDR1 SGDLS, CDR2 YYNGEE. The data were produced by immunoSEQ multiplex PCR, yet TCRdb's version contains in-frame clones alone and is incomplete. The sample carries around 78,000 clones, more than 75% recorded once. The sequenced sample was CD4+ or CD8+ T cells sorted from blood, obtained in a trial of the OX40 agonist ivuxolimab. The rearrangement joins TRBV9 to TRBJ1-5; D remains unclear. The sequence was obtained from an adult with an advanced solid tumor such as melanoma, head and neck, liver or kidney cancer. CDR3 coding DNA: TGTGCCAGCAGCGTAGCGGGTTTAGATTGCAATCAGCCCCAGCATTTT. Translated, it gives CASSVAGLDCNQPQHF.